This T cell receptor beta chain was profiled in a study of shared clonotypes between healthy human individuals. This clone was detected once. The naive CD8 fraction comprised CD45RO-negative cells positively selected for CCR7 and excluded terminally differentiated effector memory CD45RA+ cells. Trimming removed 4 bases at V and 1 base at J, with 6 bases between. Germline CDR1 is SGHRS and CDR2 is YFSETQ. The CDR3 totals 13 residues. TCRdb's table, derived via immunoSEQ multiplex PCR, lists solely in-frame clones and lacks some. The table has hundreds of thousands of clones, more than 85% seen once; the top ten hold around 24%.

What was sequenced was naive CD8+ T cells sorted from blood. This chain connects TRBV5-1 to TRBJ2-1; no clear D gene. This TCR came from a man aged 25-40 years in good health. CDR3 sequence: CASSRTSYNEQFF. The CDR3 DNA sequence: TGCGCCAGCAGCCGGACGTCCTACAATGAGCAGTTCTTC.